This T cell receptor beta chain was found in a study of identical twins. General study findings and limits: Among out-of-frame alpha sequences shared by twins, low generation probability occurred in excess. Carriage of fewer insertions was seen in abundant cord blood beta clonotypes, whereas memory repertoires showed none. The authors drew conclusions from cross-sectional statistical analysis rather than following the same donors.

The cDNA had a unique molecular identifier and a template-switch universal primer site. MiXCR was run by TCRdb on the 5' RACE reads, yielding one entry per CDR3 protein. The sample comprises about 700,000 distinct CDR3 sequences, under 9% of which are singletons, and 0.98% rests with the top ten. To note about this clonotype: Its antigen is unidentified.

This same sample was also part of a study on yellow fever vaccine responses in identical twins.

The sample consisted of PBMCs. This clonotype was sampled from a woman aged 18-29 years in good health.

This CDR3 is CASSRSSGLAGTDTQYF. CDR3 sequence (DNA): TGTGCCAGCAGTCGAAGTTCGGGACTAGCGGGCACAGATACGCAGTATTTT. V is TRBV7-9 and J is TRBJ2-3; 11 nucleotides align to TRBD2. The V segment lost 6 bases and the J segment 1 base; nucleotides outside the gene matches: 9. CDR3 size: 17 residues. CDR1 is SEHNR and CDR2 is FQNEAQ in the germline V gene (reference sequence).